This TCR beta chain was sequenced for a study of cytomegalovirus exposure and HLA in healthy donors. Study-level results: According to the study, 160 or so TCR beta chains were cytomegalovirus-associated. Later on, an analysis found that several of the most significant clusters appeared to be linked to common viral pathogens, which included parvovirus B19.

Primers: 60 Vbeta forward and 13 Jbeta reverse. TCRdb keeps only in-frame clones here, not all; method: immunoSEQ multiplex PCR. The profile shows approximately 90,000 clones, roughly 80% of them singletons. This clone has a single count. What it binds is not known. The CDR3 totals 15 residues. The germline V gene has CDR1 SGHAT and CDR2 FQDESV (reference sequence). V lost 5 bases, J lost 5 bases, and 6 bases stayed unmatched. The receptor was derived from a man in his forties in good health and CMV-seronegative. Sequencing input: PBMCs. The chain joins TRBV11-1 to TRBJ2-4, with TRBD2 identical over 10 bases. The CDR3 is CASSPWTSGQNIQYF. CDR3 bases: TGTGCCAGCAGCCCTTGGACTAGCGGTCAAAACATTCAGTACTTC. Drawing the rest from reference TRBV11-1 and TRBJ2-4, the complete variable domain is EAEVAQSPRYKITEKSQAVAFWCDPISGHATLYWYRQILGQGPELLVQFQDESVVDDSQLPKDRFSAERLKGVDSTLKIQPAELGDSAMYLCASSPWTSGQNIQYFGAGTRLSVL.